This T cell receptor beta chain was identified during a study of blood T cell repertoires in COVID-19. Study-wide context: The cDNA or gDNA used as material had been derived from T cells, B-cell-depleted T cells, or PBMCs.

This CDR3 spans 15 amino acids. V was cut by 4 bases and J by 1 base, with 12 bases left in between. The germline gives CDR1 SNHLY, CDR2 FYNNEI. Study processing details: The authors estimated nucleated cell counts from reference gene primer amplification. Only in-frame clones appear in the TCRdb table, and some are missing; sequencing was by immunoSEQ multiplex PCR. V and J calls and clone size follow that table, whereas D and trimming were derived from the DNA. The data hold under 60,000 clones, with approximately 80% observed a single time. The sequence came from a man in his forties or fifties with acute or convalescent COVID-19. Material: peripheral blood. This chain connects TRBV2 to TRBJ2-3, with TRBD1 as a possible D gene (5 bases). Here the CDR3 DNA reads TGTGCCAGCAGTGCAGGTGACAGACGCACAGATACGCAGTATTTT. This sequence encodes CASSAGDRRTDTQYF.